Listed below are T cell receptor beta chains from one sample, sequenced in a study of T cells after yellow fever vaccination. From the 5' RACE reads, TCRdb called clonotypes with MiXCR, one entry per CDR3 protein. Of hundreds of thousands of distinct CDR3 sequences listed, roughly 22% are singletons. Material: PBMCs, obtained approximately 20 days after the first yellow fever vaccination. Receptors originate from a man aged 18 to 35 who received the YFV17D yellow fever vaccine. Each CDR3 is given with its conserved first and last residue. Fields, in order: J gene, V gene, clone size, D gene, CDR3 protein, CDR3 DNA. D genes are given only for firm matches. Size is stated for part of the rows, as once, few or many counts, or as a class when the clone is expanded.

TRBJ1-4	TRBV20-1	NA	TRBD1	CSASSWQGGEKLFF	TGCAGTGCTAGTAGCTGGCAGGGGGGTGAAAAACTGTTTTTT
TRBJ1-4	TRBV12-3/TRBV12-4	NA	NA	CASSLSTGGEKLFF	TGTGCCAGCAGTCTCTCGACAGGTGGCGAAAAACTGTTTTTT
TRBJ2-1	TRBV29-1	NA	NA	CSVQNGGSSYNEQFF	TGCAGCGTTCAAAACGGCGGAAGCTCCTACAATGAGCAGTTCTTC
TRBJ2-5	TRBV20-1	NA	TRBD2	CSVAKVTVGGGTQYF	TGCAGTGTCGCTAAGGTGACAGTTGGCGGGGGGACCCAGTACTTC
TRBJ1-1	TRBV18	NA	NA	CASSPLGPLDRTFF	TGTGCCAGCTCACCACTGGGGCCCCTAGATCGGACTTTCTTT
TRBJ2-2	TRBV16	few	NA	CASSRGTHTGELFF	TGTGCCAGCAGCCGGGGGACCCACACCGGGGAGCTGTTTTTT
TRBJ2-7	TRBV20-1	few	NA	CSARDPANYEQYF	TGCAGTGCTAGAGATCCGGCAAACTACGAGCAGTACTTC
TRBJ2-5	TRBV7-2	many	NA	CASSLDVRETQYF	TGTGCCAGCAGCTTAGACGTACGGGAGACCCAGTACTTC
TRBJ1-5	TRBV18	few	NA	CASSPAVSNQPQHF	TGTGCCAGCTCACCGGCGGTGAGCAATCAGCCCCAGCATTTT
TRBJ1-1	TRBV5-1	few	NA	CASSLASGTLNTEAFF	TGCGCCAGCAGCTTGGCTTCAGGGACGTTGAACACTGAAGCTTTCTTT
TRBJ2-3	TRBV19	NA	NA	CASRKGPDTQYF	TGTGCCAGTAGGAAGGGACCCGATACGCAGTATTTT
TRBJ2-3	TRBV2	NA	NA	CASSELLSTDTQYF	TGTGCCAGCAGTGAATTGCTGAGCACAGATACGCAGTATTTT
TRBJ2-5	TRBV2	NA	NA	CASSVGLETQYF	TGTGCCAGCAGTGTTGGGCTGGAGACCCAGTACTTC
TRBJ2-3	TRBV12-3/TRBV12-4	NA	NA	CASSSTDSTDTQYF	TGTGCCAGCAGTTCTACCGACAGCACAGATACGCAGTATTTT
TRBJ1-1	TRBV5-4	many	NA	CASSFGGAETEAFF	TGTGCCAGCAGCTTCGGGGGGGCAGAAACTGAAGCTTTCTTT
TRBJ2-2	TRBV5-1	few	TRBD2	CASRGLAVSGTGELFF	TGCGCCAGCAGAGGACTAGCGGTCTCGGGGACCGGGGAGCTGTTTTTT
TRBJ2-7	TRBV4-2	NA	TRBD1	CASSPTQGVYEQYF	TGTGCCAGCAGCCCCACCCAGGGGGTCTACGAGCAGTACTTC
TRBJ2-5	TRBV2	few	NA	CASSEDGGGTQYF	TGTGCCAGCAGTGAAGACGGGGGTGGAACCCAGTACTTC
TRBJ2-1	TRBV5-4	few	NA	CASSLDPGTSYNEQFF	TGTGCCAGCAGCTTGGATCCGGGGACTTCCTACAATGAGCAGTTCTTC
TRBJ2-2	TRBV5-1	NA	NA	CASSELNTGELFF	TGCGCCAGCAGCGAACTTAACACCGGGGAGCTGTTTTTT
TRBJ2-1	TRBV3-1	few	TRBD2	CASTTGTGGVYNEQFF	TGTGCCAGCACCACAGGGACCGGGGGGGTATACAATGAGCAGTTCTTC
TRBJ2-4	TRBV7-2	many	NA	CASSSGGAKNIQYF	TGTGCCAGCAGTTCCGGGGGAGCCAAAAACATTCAGTACTTC
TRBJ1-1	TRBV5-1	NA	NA	CASSWGDTFEAFF	TGCGCCAGCAGCTGGGGGGACACCTTCGAAGCTTTCTTT
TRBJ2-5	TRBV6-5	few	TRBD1	CASSYSGFRGRETQYF	TGTGCCAGCAGTTACTCGGGGTTCAGGGGGCGAGAGACCCAGTACTTC
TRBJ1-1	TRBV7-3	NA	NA	CASSLRGRTEAFF	TGTGCCAGCAGCTTAAGAGGGCGCACTGAAGCTTTCTTT
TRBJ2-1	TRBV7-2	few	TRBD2	CASSLAPGTSGDNEQFF	TGTGCCAGCAGCTTAGCCCCCGGGACTAGCGGGGACAATGAGCAGTTCTTC
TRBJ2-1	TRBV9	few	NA	CASSGQLANEQFF	TGTGCCAGCAGCGGCCAACTAGCAAATGAGCAGTTCTTC
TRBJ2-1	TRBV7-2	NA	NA	CASTYQSLSYNEQFF	TGTGCCAGCACCTATCAGTCCCTCTCCTACAATGAGCAGTTCTTC
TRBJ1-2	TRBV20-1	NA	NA	CSAKGTENYGYTF	TGCAGTGCCAAAGGGACGGAGAACTATGGCTACACCTTC
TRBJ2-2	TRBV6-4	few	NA	CASSDSSNTGELFF	TGTGCCAGCAGCGACAGTTCGAACACCGGGGAGCTGTTTTTT
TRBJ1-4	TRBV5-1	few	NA	CASSWGWGGDEKLFF	TGCGCCAGCAGCTGGGGATGGGGGGGCGATGAAAAACTGTTTTTT
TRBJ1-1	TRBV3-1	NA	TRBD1	CASSPIRTLEGAGNTEAFF	TGTGCCAGCAGCCCGATCCGTACCTTGGAGGGGGCTGGGAACACTGAAGCTTTCTTT
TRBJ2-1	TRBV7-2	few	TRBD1	CASGRTGGDNEQFF	TGTGCCAGCGGCAGGACAGGGGGTGATAATGAGCAGTTCTTC
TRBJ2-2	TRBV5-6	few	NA	CASSSQGLNTGELFF	TGTGCCAGCAGCTCCCAGGGTCTGAACACCGGGGAGCTGTTTTTT
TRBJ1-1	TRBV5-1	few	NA	CASSFYRVNTEAFF	TGCGCCAGCAGCTTTTACAGGGTGAACACTGAAGCTTTCTTT
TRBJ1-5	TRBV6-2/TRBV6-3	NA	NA	CASSYRESQPQHF	TGTGCCAGCAGTTACAGGGAGAGTCAGCCCCAGCATTTT
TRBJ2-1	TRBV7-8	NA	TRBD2	CASSLVLASGSYNEQFF	TGTGCCAGCAGCTTAGTTCTCGCTAGCGGGTCCTACAATGAGCAGTTCTTC
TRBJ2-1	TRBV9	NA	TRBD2	CASSLGQLNILAGAYNEQFF	TGTGCCAGCAGCCTCGGCCAGCTGAATATACTAGCGGGTGCTTACAATGAGCAGTTCTTC
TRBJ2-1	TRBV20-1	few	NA	CSASHNEQFF	TGCAGTGCTAGCCACAATGAGCAGTTCTTC
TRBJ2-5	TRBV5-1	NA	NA	CASSLVYGHQETQYF	TGCGCCAGCAGCTTGGTTTACGGCCACCAAGAGACCCAGTACTTC
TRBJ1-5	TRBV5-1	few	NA	CASSLGPGRRNQPQHF	TGCGCCAGCAGCTTAGGGCCCGGAAGGCGCAATCAGCCCCAGCATTTT
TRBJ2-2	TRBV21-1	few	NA	CASSTRPGGWPSGGLNTGELFF	TGTGCCAGCAGCACCAGGCCCGGGGGGTGGCCCAGCGGGGGGCTTAACACCGGGGAGCTGTTTTTT
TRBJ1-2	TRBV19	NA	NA	CASSMQGLQLHYGYTF	TGTGCCAGTAGTATGCAGGGGCTGCAACTCCACTATGGCTACACCTTC
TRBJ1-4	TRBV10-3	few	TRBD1	CAISGRGEKLFF	TGTGCCATCAGTGGCAGGGGGGAAAAACTGTTTTTT
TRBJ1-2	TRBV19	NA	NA	CASSFRGPNYGYTF	TGTGCCAGTAGTTTTCGTGGACCGAACTATGGCTACACCTTC
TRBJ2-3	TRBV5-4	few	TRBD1	CASSRDSGPTDTQYF	TGTGCCAGCAGCCGGGACAGTGGCCCCACAGATACGCAGTATTTT
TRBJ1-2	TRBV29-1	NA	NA	CSVSSWTVNYGYTF	TGCAGCGTGTCCTCCTGGACAGTGAACTATGGCTACACCTTC
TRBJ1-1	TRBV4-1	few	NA	CASSQAGVLSFEAFF	TGCGCCAGCAGCCAAGCAGGGGTTTTATCGTTTGAAGCTTTCTTT